Following are 8 T cell receptor beta chains from one sample sequenced in a study of a mutant IDH1 vaccine in newly diagnosed glioma. Which antigens these TCRs recognize remains unknown. Profiled with immunoSEQ multiplex PCR; TCRdb holds only in-frame clones, not every one. The sample shows around 39,000 clones, around 85% of them seen only once. Documented time point: week 23, last vaccination. Doses of 300 ug of mutant IDH1 20-mer peptide were given with topical imiquimod. The sample here was PBMCs, taken from a glioma patient whose treatment included an IDH1 peptide vaccine. Receptor source: a woman in her late teens or twenties with glioma. Some clones in this sample may be carry-over from other donors' samples.

The rearrangement joins TRBV6-1 to TRBJ2-1; TRBD2 matches 12 bases. Per germline, CDR1 MNHNS and CDR2 SASEGT. The junction had 2 bases not matched to a gene; V was cut back by 2 bases and J by 9 bases. The CDR3 totals 14 residues. As DNA, the CDR3 is TGTGCCAGCAGTGAATTGACTAGCGGGGGTGAGCAGTTCTTC. Translated, it gives CASSELTSGGEQFF.

The chain links TRBV9 to TRBJ2-4; TRBD2 agrees at 11 bases. V shed 4 bases and J 5 bases; nucleotides not matched to a gene: 20. CDR1 is SGDLS and CDR2 is YYNGEE in the germline V gene. The CDR3 runs 20 residues. DNA of the CDR3: TGTGCCAGCAGCCCGAAATCCCGGGGTAAGACTAGCGGGGACGAAAACATTCAGTACTTC. This codes for CASSPKSRGKTSGDENIQYF.

The chain carries TRBV11-1 and TRBJ1-2, with D hard to call. The V and J ends lost 0 bases and 8 bases respectively, with 13 bases between them. In germline, CDR1 is SGHAT, CDR2 FQDESV (reference sequence). This CDR3 is built from 14 residues. The CDR3 spells CASSLAPTAGGYTF. The CDR3 nucleotides read TGTGCCAGCAGCTTAGCTCCCACAGCGGGGGGCTACACCTTC.

The V gene is TRBV30, the J gene TRBJ2-1, with D possibly TRBD2 on 6 matching bases. The CDR3 has 11 amino acids. Trimming stripped 2 bases from V and 7 bases from J, with 6 bases between. Germline CDR1 and CDR2: GTSNPN and SVGIG (reference sequence). CDR3 in DNA: TGTGCCTGGAGTCGGGGGAATGAGCAGTTCTTC. Translating it yields CAWSRGNEQFF.

The chain has TRBV7-8 and TRBJ1-2; 8 bases line up with TRBD1. V lost 6 bases to trimming and J lost 7 bases; unmatched junction nucleotides: 10. Germline V gene sequence: CDR1 SGHVS, CDR2 FQNEAQ. The CDR3 consists of 14 residues. In nucleotides, the CDR3 is TGTGCCAGCAGACGGACAGGGAGTATAGGTGGCTACACCTTC. Translated: CASRRTGSIGGYTF.

The rearrangement uses TRBV5-1 and TRBJ2-3, with a tentative D call TRBD2 (6 bases). Trimming pared 5 bases from V and 1 base from J, leaving 20 bases between. The CDR3 is 17 amino acids. Germline assignment: CDR1 SGHRS and CDR2 YFSETQ. CDR3 loop: CASRNGDFLIGTDTQYF. The CDR3 nucleotides read TGCGCCAGCAGAAACGGGGACTTCCTGATCGGCACAGATACGCAGTATTTT.

The chain recombines TRBV19 with TRBJ1-2, with no clear D. The length of the CDR3 is 16 residues. V was cut by 6 bases and J by 4 bases, with 21 bases left in between. CDR1 is LNHDA, CDR2 SQIVND, per germline (reference sequence). CDR3 in DNA: TGTGCCAGTAGCTACTACGAGACTCCGGGAGGCTATGGCTACACCTTC. Its protein product is CASSYYETPGGYGYTF.

The rearrangement uses TRBV19 and TRBJ1-4; no reliable D call. Germline lookup yields CDR1 LNHDA and CDR2 SQIVND (reference sequence). Trimming shortened V by 3 bases and J by 3 bases, and 5 bases separated the two germline ends. The CDR3 runs to 13 residues. The CDR3 sequence is CASSISANEKLFF. The DNA for the CDR3 is TGTGCCAGTAGTATCTCTGCTAATGAAAAACTGTTTTTT.